This passage covers 22 T cell receptor beta chains from one sample sequenced in a study of blood T cell repertoires in COVID-19 (dated by TCRdb to 2020 to 2021). The library was produced with the immunoSEQ multiplex PCR assay. TCRdb stores this immuneACCESS table with in-frame sequences only. Part of the clones is absent; in the studies checked, under half of the shortfall reflects unresolved V genes, and no reason is known for the rest. Here the sample has some 130,000 clones; roughly 71% occur a single time. Over 15% of the sample is taken by the ten largest. The source material was peripheral blood. The source of these receptors is an elderly man with acute or convalescent COVID-19.

Note on this clone: Lacking the conserved final phenylalanine or tryptophan, this CDR3 likely reflects a read error. The limits of the CDR3 on the DNA are not certain, so only TCRdb's listed CDR3 is given. The chain links TRBV28 to TRBJ1-4; the D call TRBD1 from the table was never checked on the DNA. The CDR3 sequence runs 12 residues, both termini included. CDR1 MDHEN and CDR2 SYDVKM come from the germline V gene. CDR3 sequence reads: CASTAPRQGVTY.

The chain links TRBV7-2 to TRBJ2-2; TRBD2 agrees at 9 bases. This CDR3 has 16 residues. V was pared by 1 base and J by 7 bases, with 7 bases of the junction left unmatched. Germline V gene data show CDR1 as SGHTA and CDR2 as FQGNSA. The CDR3 sequence is CASSLVRGGANGELFF. CDR3 nucleotide sequence: TGTGCCAGCAGCTTAGTGCGCGGGGGGGCCAACGGGGAGCTGTTTTTT.

The chain links TRBV5-6 to TRBJ2-2; TRBD1 agrees at 8 bases. This CDR3 has 16 residues. CDR1 and CDR2 (germline): SGHDT, YYEEEE. With 1 base clipped from V and 4 bases from J, the junction kept 6 bases outside the gene matches. CDR3 protein: CASSLNRGIFTGELFF. CDR3 DNA sequence: TGTGCCAGCAGCTTGAACAGGGGGATTTTCACCGGGGAGCTGTTTTTT.

This chain links TRBV18 with TRBJ2-2, with TRBD2 identical over 12 bases. The V segment lost 2 bases and the J segment 6 bases; nucleotides outside the gene matches: 4. The CDR3 has 16 residues. Germline V gene sequence: CDR1 KGHSH, CDR2 LQKENI. CDR3 DNA: TGTGCCAGCTCACCAAAGACTAGCGGGGGTGCCGGGGAGCTGTTTTTT. Translation gives CASSPKTSGGAGELFF. Full variable domain (remainder filled in from reference TRBV18 and TRBJ2-2): NAGVMQNPRHLVRRRGQEARLRCSPMKGHSHVYWYRQLPEEGLKFMVYLQKENIIDESGMPKERFSAEFPKEGPSILRIQQVVRGDSAAYFCASSPKTSGGAGELFFGEGSRLTVL.

This clone was counted once. The rearrangement uses TRBV12-5 and TRBJ2-3; TRBD2 agrees at 12 bases. The germline V gene encodes CDR1 LGHNT and CDR2 FRNRAP. The V gene end was trimmed by 1 base and the J gene end by 6 bases; junction bases not matched to a gene: 8. CDR3 length equals 17 residues. The CDR3 region is CASGLGLAGATGDTQYF. CDR3 sequence (DNA): TGTGCTAGTGGTTTGGGACTAGCGGGGGCTACGGGGGATACGCAGTATTTT.

The chain employs TRBV5-4 and TRBJ1-1, with 11 bases lining up with TRBD1. The CDR3 is 14 amino acids. Germline CDR1 and CDR2: SGHNT and YYREEE (reference sequence). V lost 4 bases to trimming and J lost 4 bases; unmatched junction nucleotides: 3. The DNA for the CDR3 is TGTGCCAGCAGCACGGGACAGGGGGGCACTGAAGCTTTCTTT. As protein: CASSTGQGGTEAFF.

This chain links TRBV11-2 with TRBJ2-7, with TRBD2 identical over 8 bases. Unmatched junction bases numbered 4, after V lost 4 bases and J lost 2 bases. This CDR3 comprises 14 residues. CDR1 SGHAT and CDR2 FQNNGV come from the germline V gene. The chain's CDR3 is CASSSLAGPYEQYF. The CDR3 DNA follows: TGTGCCAGCAGCTCATTAGCGGGGCCCTACGAGCAGTACTTC.

This chain links TRBV5-5 with TRBJ1-6, with a weak D call TRBD1 (5 bases). V lost 0 bases and J 6 bases, leaving 13 bases between the germline ends. The CDR3 sequence is 16 residues long. The germline gives CDR1 SGHKS, CDR2 YYEKEE (reference sequence). This chain's CDR3 is CASSLALGGVNSPLHF. Here the CDR3 DNA reads TGTGCCAGCAGCTTGGCTCTTGGAGGGGTTAATTCACCCCTCCACTTT.

The rearrangement uses TRBV3-1 (or the pseudogene TRBV3-2) and TRBJ1-2; the D is unclear. V was trimmed by 1 base and J by 0 bases, leaving 6 bases between them. Germline V gene data show CDR1 as LGHDT and CDR2 as YNNKEL (reference sequence). This CDR3 has 14 amino acids. DNA for the CDR3: TGTGCCAGCAGCCAAGTCAAATCTAACTATGGCTACACCTTC. Protein: CASSQVKSNYGYTF.

The J gene is TRBJ2-7, the V gene TRBV2; D is perhaps TRBD1 (6 bases). This CDR3 region has 13 residues. With 8 bases removed from V and 1 base from J, the gap between germline ends came to 12 bases. Germline V gene sequence: CDR1 SNHLY, CDR2 FYNNEI. CDR3 sequence reads: CASCRTVSYEQYF. Here the CDR3 DNA reads TGTGCCAGCTGCCGGACAGTGTCCTACGAGCAGTACTTC.

J is TRBJ2-7 and V is TRBV30, with D possibly being TRBD1 (6 bases). V was cut by 3 bases and J by 7 bases, with 13 bases left in between. The length of the CDR3 is 12 residues. Germline lookup yields CDR1 GTSNPN and CDR2 SVGIG (reference sequence). CDR3 bases: TGTGCCTGGAGCGCCACAGGGAATGAGCAGTACTTC. Its translation: CAWSATGNEQYF.

CDR3 loop: CASRTRGEAFF. The CDR3 DNA follows: TGTGCCAGTAGGACGCGCGGTGAAGCTTTCTTT. This chain joins TRBV19 and TRBJ1-1; no reliable D call. With 6 bases removed from V and 7 bases from J, the gap between germline ends came to 9 bases. The CDR3 sequence is 11 residues long. CDR1 and CDR2 (germline): LNHDA, SQIVND (reference sequence).

J is TRBJ2-3 and V is TRBV5-4, with 7 positions matching TRBD2. V lost 7 bases, J lost 3 bases, and 14 bases stayed unmatched. Germline V gene data show CDR1 as SGHNT and CDR2 as YYREEE (reference sequence). The CDR3 is 16 residues long. The chain's CDR3 is CASGPGGRGGTDTQYF. The CDR3 DNA reads TGTGCCAGCGGCCCCGGCGGAAGGGGAGGGACAGATACGCAGTATTTT. Full variable domain (remainder filled in from reference TRBV5-4 and TRBJ2-3): ETGVTQSPTHLIKTRGQQVTLRCSSQSGHNTVSWYQQALGQGPQFIFQYYREEENGRGNFPPRFSGLQFPNYSSELNVNALELDDSALYLCASGPGGRGGTDTQYFGPGTRLTVL.

This rearrangement joins TRBV2 to TRBJ2-1; 10 bases map to TRBD1. Germline trimming cut 4 bases from V and 8 bases from J; bases unmatched to any gene: 8. Germline V lookup: CDR1 SNHLY, CDR2 FYNNEI. The CDR3 has 15 amino acids. CDR3 DNA: TGTGCCAGCAGTGTGTCCCGGGACAGGGGACATGAGCAGTTCTTC. Translated, it gives CASSVSRDRGHEQFF. The entire variable domain, with the rest obtained from reference TRBV2 and TRBJ2-1, is as follows: EPEVTQTPSHQVTQMGQEVILRCVPISNHLYFYWYRQILGQKVEFLVSFYNNEISEKSEIFDDQFSVERPDGSNFTLKIRSTKLEDSAMYFCASSVSRDRGHEQFFGPGTRLTVL.

This chain links TRBV5-5 with TRBJ1-6; 8 nucleotides agree with TRBD1. With 4 bases clipped from V and 7 bases from J, the junction kept 7 bases outside the gene matches. The CDR3 length is 15 residues. CDR1 is SGHKS, CDR2 YYEKEE, per germline (reference sequence). The CDR3 protein is CASSLTYRGNSPLHF. CDR3 DNA sequence: TGTGCCAGCAGCCTCACCTACAGGGGGAATTCACCCCTCCACTTT.

The rearrangement uses TRBV5-1 and TRBJ1-1, with 12 nucleotides matching TRBD1. The CDR3 length is 17 residues. V lost 4 bases, J lost 1 base, and 8 bases stayed unmatched. Germline V gene data show CDR1 as SGHRS and CDR2 as YFSETQ. CDR3 bases: TGCGCCAGCAGCCTATGGGGACAGGGGGCTGGGAACACTGAAGCTTTCTTT. The encoded protein is CASSLWGQGAGNTEAFF. Based on the CDR3 plus reference TRBV5-1 and TRBJ1-1, the full variable domain is KAGVTQTPRYLIKTRGQQVTLSCSPISGHRSVSWYQQTPGQGLQFLFEYFSETQRNKGNFPGRFSGRQFSNSRSEMNVSTLELGDSALYLCASSLWGQGAGNTEAFFGQGTRLTVV.

This clone has a single count. The V gene is TRBV7-9, the J gene TRBJ1-2; 9 bases align to TRBD1. This CDR3 has 13 amino acids. Trimming cost V 9 bases and J 1 base; bases outside gene matches: 3. Germline-derived CDR1 and CDR2 are SEHNR and FQNEAQ (reference sequence). The CDR3 coding sequence is TGTGCCAGTAACAGGGGGCTTAACTATGGCTACACCTTC. It yields the protein CASNRGLNYGYTF.

The genes are TRBV5-6 and TRBJ1-4; tentatively, D is TRBD1 (5 bases). V lost 4 bases, J lost 5 bases, and 18 bases lay in between. This CDR3 contains 16 residues. Germline V gene sequence: CDR1 SGHDT, CDR2 YYEEEE. CDR3 residues: CASSRGSGEGNEKLFF. CDR3 bases: TGTGCCAGCAGCCGAGGCTCGGGGGAGGGAAATGAAAAACTGTTTTTT.

The gene calls are TRBV27 and TRBJ2-2; D is unresolved. The CDR3 runs to 12 residues. V lost 4 bases and J lost 5, with 5 bases in between. The germline V gene has CDR1 MNHEY and CDR2 SMNVEV (reference sequence). CDR3 in DNA: TGTGCCAGCAGTTATCTTACCGGGGAGCTGTTTTTT. Amino acids: CASSYLTGELFF.

This rearrangement joins TRBV19 to TRBJ2-1, with unresolved D. The CDR3 has 14 amino acids. Germline CDR1 reads LNHDA; CDR2 reads SQIVND (reference sequence). Trimming stripped 0 bases from V and 6 bases from J, with 9 bases between. CDR3 sequence reads: CASSIDGLVNEQFF. The CDR3, as DNA: TGTGCCAGTAGTATAGATGGGCTTGTCAATGAGCAGTTCTTC.

The chain has TRBV5-3 and TRBJ2-5; 7 positions agree with TRBD1. TRBV5-3 is annotated as an ORF whose role is uncertain. The junction had 7 bases not matched to a gene; V was cut back by 6 bases and J by 2 bases. CDR3 length: 14 residues. The CDR3 loop is CARIDRAPQETQYF. The CDR3 DNA follows: TGTGCCAGAATAGACAGGGCACCACAAGAGACCCAGTACTTC.

This clone was recorded a few times. The rearrangement links TRBV9 to TRBJ2-7; a weak D match, TRBD1 (6 bases). Germline CDR1 reads SGDLS; CDR2 reads YYNGEE. V was shortened by 4 bases and J by 7 bases, with 21 bases between the two germline ends. This CDR3 comprises 15 residues. CDR3 sequence (DNA): TGTGCCAGCAGCCCCCCTGGGGGCCCGATGGGGGAGCAGTACTTC. It encodes CASSPPGGPMGEQYF.